Sequencing of this T cell receptor beta chain was carried out in a study of cytomegalovirus exposure and HLA in healthy donors. Worth noting for this clone: The antigen remains unidentified. An end of the junction differs from the germline gene, which may be a read error.

The study ran its PCR with 60 Vbeta and 13 Jbeta primers. TCRdb keeps only in-frame clones here, not all; method: immunoSEQ multiplex PCR. The sample has roughly 120,000 clones; more than 80% are singletons. Overall study results and limits: Cytomegalovirus-associated TCR beta chains were listed, numbering over 150. Cytomegalovirus status, reportedly, was diagnosed with high specificity and sensitivity by the classifier. Most TCR sequences proved rare, with some public TCRs found in many donors.

Though nominally healthy at sampling, donors likely had unrecorded immune exposures. The CDR3 runs 17 residues. Germline loops: CDR1 SEHNR, CDR2 FQNEAQ (reference sequence). The TCR comes from a middle-aged man in good health and CMV-seronegative. The sample taken for sequencing was PBMCs. The chain couples TRBV7-9 to TRBJ1-4; D may be TRBD1 (5 bases). The CDR3 nucleotides are TGTGCCAGCAGCCCTTCGGGGGAACCGGGGATTAATGGAAAACTGTTTTTT. It codes for CASSPSGEPGINGKLFF.